One and the same sample provided the 25 T cell receptor beta chains below, sequenced in a study of blood T cell repertoires in COVID-19. Sequenced by immunoSEQ multiplex PCR; TCRdb stores in-frame clones only, minus some. This sample has about 180,000 clones, with 89% found just once. Sequenced: PBMCs or T cells enriched from blood (not recorded which). The receptors derive from a woman aged 35 to 49 with acute COVID-19.

The chain joins TRBV29-1 to TRBJ2-3, with 14 positions matching TRBD2. Germline trimming cut 3 bases from V and 4 bases from J; bases unmatched to any gene: 6. In germline, CDR1 is SQVTM, CDR2 ANQGSEA. The CDR3 is made up of 16 amino acids. CDR3 nucleotide sequence: TGCAGCGTTGATGCGACGGGACTAGCGGGGGCAGATACGCAGTATTTT. Its translation is CSVDATGLAGADTQYF.

This clone was observed once. The chain carries TRBV5-4 and TRBJ2-5, with 7 bases fitting TRBD1. CDR1 and CDR2 from the germline V gene are SGHNT and YYREEE (reference sequence). V lost 4 bases to trimming and J lost 2 bases; unmatched junction nucleotides: 5. This CDR3 has 14 amino acids. CDR3: CASSGTATQETQYF. DNA for the CDR3: TGTGCCAGCAGCGGGACAGCGACACAAGAGACCCAGTACTTC.

The gene calls are TRBV29-1 and TRBJ2-7; 7 nucleotides line up with TRBD1. CDR3 length: 13 residues. CDR1 and CDR2 (germline): SQVTM, ANQGSEA. V lost 5 bases, J lost 3 bases, and 7 bases stayed unmatched. The CDR3 reads CSVSQGVVYEQYF. As DNA, the CDR3 is TGCAGCGTTTCGCAGGGGGTGGTCTACGAGCAGTACTTC.

The CDR3 nucleotides are TGCAGTGCTAGTGTCGGAGAGACCCAGTACTTC. Translation gives CSASVGETQYF. The rearrangement uses TRBV20-1 and TRBJ2-5, with no clear D. This CDR3 is 11 amino acids long. V lost 3 bases, J lost 4 bases, and 6 bases lay in between. Germline V lookup: CDR1 DFQATT, CDR2 SNEGSKA (reference sequence).

The chain couples TRBV7-6 to TRBJ2-5; 7 bases agree with TRBD2. Germline V lookup: CDR1 SGHVS, CDR2 FNYEAQ. V gave up 4 bases and J gave up 2 bases; unmatched junction bases: 7. The length of the CDR3 is 15 residues. The CDR3 DNA is TGTGCCAGCAGCTCCCCGGGGACTAATCAAGAGACCCAGTACTTC. It translates to CASSSPGTNQETQYF.

The gene calls are TRBV4-3 and TRBJ1-1; 12 nucleotides line up with TRBD1. Germline CDR1 is LGHNA and CDR2 is YSLEER. The CDR3 covers 17 residues. V shed 1 base, J shed 2 bases, and the junction held 5 bases outside the gene matches. CDR3 bases: TGCGCCAGCAGCCAAGCTCCGGGACAGGGGGCTAACACTGAAGCTTTCTTT. It encodes CASSQAPGQGANTEAFF.

The rearrangement links TRBV5-1 to TRBJ1-1; possible D gene TRBD1, 5 bases. CDR3 length: 16 residues. Trimming removed 4 bases at V and 1 base at J, with 17 bases between. The germline CDR1 and CDR2 sequences are SGHRS and YFSETQ. The chain's CDR3 is CASSPTALRENTEAFF. DNA of the CDR3: TGCGCCAGCAGCCCGACTGCACTCAGGGAGAACACTGAAGCTTTCTTT.

The rearrangement uses TRBV9 and TRBJ1-1; TRBD1 matches 8 bases. V trimming: 3 bases; J trimming: 0 bases; junction bases outside the gene matches: 13. This CDR3 contains 18 residues. CDR1 is SGDLS and CDR2 is YYNGEE in the germline V gene. The chain's CDR3 is CASSAGTGRGALNTEAFF. CDR3 coding DNA: TGTGCCAGCAGCGCCGGGACAGGCAGAGGGGCCTTGAACACTGAAGCTTTCTTT.

The chain recombines TRBV2 with TRBJ2-5, with TRBD1 identical over 12 bases. V trimming: 3 bases; J trimming: 4 bases; junction bases outside the gene matches: 12. Germline loops: CDR1 SNHLY, CDR2 FYNNEI. CDR3 size: 18 residues. CDR3 loop: CASSDFYWGDRGRETQYF. As DNA, the CDR3 is TGTGCCAGCAGTGATTTCTATTGGGGGGACAGGGGGCGAGAGACCCAGTACTTC.

This clone has only one observation. The J gene is TRBJ1-4, the V gene TRBV7-9; D unresolved. The CDR3 loop spans 18 amino acids. Germline V gene sequence: CDR1 SEHNR, CDR2 FQNEAQ (reference sequence). Trimming took off 0 bases at V and 0 bases at J, with 14 bases between the two ends. In nucleotides, the CDR3 is TGTGCCAGCAGCTTAGCCCCTTTCGACACGTCAACTAATGAAAAACTGTTTTTT. This gives the protein CASSLAPFDTSTNEKLFF. The full variable domain, completed using reference TRBV7-9 and TRBJ1-4, is DTGVSQNPRHKITKRGQNVTFRCDPISEHNRLYWYRQTLGQGPEFLTYFQNEAQLEKSRLLSDRFSAERPKGSFSTLEIQRTEQGDSAMYLCASSLAPFDTSTNEKLFFGSGTQLSVL.

The V gene is TRBV25-1, the J gene TRBJ1-1; D possibly corresponds to TRBD1 (6 bases). V lost 6 bases and J lost 0, with 11 bases in between. In germline, CDR1 is MGHDK, CDR2 SYGVNS. CDR3 length: 14 amino acids. CDR3 sequence: CASRETGLNTEAFF. DNA of the CDR3: TGTGCCAGCAGGGAGACAGGACTGAACACTGAAGCTTTCTTT.

The chain combines TRBV7-2 with TRBJ1-2, with D perhaps matching TRBD1 (5 bases). Trimming took off 6 bases at V and 4 bases at J, with 12 bases between the two ends. Germline-derived CDR1 and CDR2 are SGHTA and FQGNSA. The CDR3 has 13 residues. The CDR3 DNA reads TGTGCCAGCAGTAAAGACAGAGTCTATGGCTACACCTTC. It translates to CASSKDRVYGYTF.

The rearrangement links TRBV15 to TRBJ1-2; D not resolved. The germline V gene has CDR1 LNHNV and CDR2 YYDKDF (reference sequence). This CDR3 comprises 13 residues. V lost 4 bases to trimming and J lost 2 bases, with 8 bases between them. CDR3 protein: CATSTLENYGYTF. CDR3 sequence (DNA): TGTGCCACCAGCACCCTGGAGAACTATGGCTACACCTTC.

The chain couples TRBV6-6 to TRBJ2-1; TRBD1 is a possible D gene (6 bases). The length of the CDR3 is 17 residues. Trimming pared 5 bases from V and 8 bases from J, leaving 25 bases between. Germline loops: CDR1 MNHNY, CDR2 SVGAGI (reference sequence). DNA of the CDR3: TGTGCCAGCAGTCGAGCCGTGAGGGGGTTGACCCCCCATGAGCAGTTCTTC. Translated, it gives CASSRAVRGLTPHEQFF.

The chain joins TRBV15 to TRBJ1-5; D might be TRBD1 (6 bases). The CDR3 covers 16 residues. Trimming took off 0 bases at V and 4 bases at J, with 13 bases between the two ends. Germline CDR1 reads LNHNV; CDR2 reads YYDKDF (reference sequence). The CDR3, as DNA: TGTGCCACCAGCAGAGACCTATCAGGGGAGAATCAGCCCCAGCATTTT. This encodes CATSRDLSGENQPQHF.

The CDR3 loop is CASSLLSTANTGELFF. CDR3 DNA: TGTGCCAGCAGTTTATTATCGACAGCGAACACCGGGGAGCTGTTTTTT. V gene TRBV28 combines with J gene TRBJ2-2; maybe TRBD1 (5 bases). Germline V gene lookup returns CDR1 MDHEN and CDR2 SYDVKM. This CDR3 contains 16 residues. The V gene lost 1 base and the J gene lost 0 bases, with 9 bases spanning the gap.

The chain combines TRBV5-4 with TRBJ2-2; TRBD1 matches at 10 bases. Trimming took 4 bases from V and 7 from J; bases not matched to a gene: 7. This CDR3 comprises 15 residues. Germline CDR1 SGHNT, CDR2 YYREEE (reference sequence). This CDR3 is CASSHDRGLGGELFF. The CDR3 DNA reads TGTGCCAGCAGCCATGACAGGGGGCTCGGCGGGGAGCTGTTTTTT. Full variable domain (outside the CDR3, taken from reference TRBV5-4 and TRBJ2-2): ETGVTQSPTHLIKTRGQQVTLRCSSQSGHNTVSWYQQALGQGPQFIFQYYREEENGRGNFPPRFSGLQFPNYSSELNVNALELDDSALYLCASSHDRGLGGELFFGEGSRLTVL.

This clone was counted a single time. The genes are TRBV5-5 and TRBJ1-2; 8 bases align to TRBD1. Trimming at V came to 6 bases and at J to 5 bases, leaving 12 bases not matched to a gene. Germline V CDR1 and CDR2: SGHKS, YYEKEE (reference sequence). This CDR3 contains 15 residues. The DNA of the CDR3 is TGTGCCAGCACCAGAACAGGGGGGCCAGGGTATGGCTACACCTTC. Residues: CASTRTGGPGYGYTF.

This chain joins TRBV30 and TRBJ1-2, with D hard to call. Germline CDR1 GTSNPN, CDR2 SVGIG (reference sequence). Trimming shortened V by 2 bases and J by 8 bases, and 9 bases separated the two germline ends. The CDR3 spans 11 residues. The CDR3 is CAWSRPGGYTF. CDR3 DNA: TGTGCCTGGAGTAGACCCGGGGGCTACACCTTC.

In its sample, this clone was seen once. The V call is TRBV6-5, the J call TRBJ2-7; D is undetermined. The CDR3 has 14 residues. CDR1 is MNHEY, CDR2 SVGAGI, per germline. Between the trimmed V and J ends, which lost 6 bases and 7 bases, there was a span of 19 bases. CDR3 region: CASRSLVSSVEQYF. CDR3 DNA sequence: TGTGCCAGCAGGTCCCTTGTGAGCAGCGTTGAGCAGTACTTC.

The J gene is TRBJ1-2, the V gene TRBV18; 8 nucleotides match TRBD1. With V trimmed by 3 bases and J by 6 bases, 3 bases remained unmatched. Germline V gene lookup returns CDR1 KGHSH and CDR2 LQKENI. The CDR3 is 13 residues long. The CDR3 region is CASSPGQGDGYTF. The CDR3 coding sequence is TGTGCCAGCTCACCCGGACAGGGAGATGGCTACACCTTC.

Note on this clone: Other DNA sequences in this specimen translate into the identical CDR3. The genes are TRBV5-1 and TRBJ2-1; 9 bases map to TRBD1. Per germline, CDR1 SGHRS and CDR2 YFSETQ. V lost 3 bases and J lost 4; bases outside the gene matches: 5. CDR3 length: 15 residues. CDR3 sequence: CASSSPDRGYNEQFF. The DNA of the CDR3 is TGCGCCAGCAGCTCTCCGGACAGGGGTTACAATGAGCAGTTCTTC.

CDR3 sequence reads: CASSLGPSGGWNTGELFF. For the CDR3, the DNA is TGTGCCAGCAGCTTAGGACCTAGCGGGGGGTGGAACACCGGGGAGCTGTTTTTT. This chain connects TRBV7-2 to TRBJ2-2; 11 bases match TRBD2. Germline V CDR1 and CDR2: SGHTA, FQGNSA. The V and J ends lost 1 base and 1 base, in that order; junction bases with no gene match: 5. The CDR3 extends over 18 amino acids.

This chain joins TRBV30 and TRBJ1-5; 7 bases fit TRBD1. The V gene's germline CDR1 is GTSNPN and CDR2 SVGIG (reference sequence). The CDR3 is made up of 15 amino acids. V trimming: 4 bases; J trimming: 2 bases; junction bases outside the gene matches: 8. CDR3 loop: CAWTNRGIGNQPQHF. The CDR3 bases are TGTGCCTGGACTAACAGGGGCATTGGCAATCAGCCCCAGCATTTT.

The genes are TRBV12-3 or TRBV12-4 and TRBJ1-2; 7 bases line up with TRBD1. V was pared by 6 bases and J by 6 bases, with 7 bases of the junction left unmatched. There are 13 residues in the CDR3. DNA for the CDR3: TGTGCCAGCAGGGAGACAGGGACGGATGGCTACACCTTC. This gives the protein CASRETGTDGYTF.